A single sample is the source of the 13 T cell receptor beta chains below, sequenced in a study of cytomegalovirus exposure and HLA in healthy donors. Produced via immunoSEQ multiplex PCR; TCRdb's table is partial and in-frame only. The data contain 100,000 to 150,000 clones, roughly 89% of them singletons. The sample consisted of PBMCs. The origin of the receptors is a woman younger than 35 in good health and CMV-seronegative.

This clone was counted between two and nine times. This chain connects TRBV27 to TRBJ2-7, with D maybe TRBD1 (5 bases). Trimming removed 5 bases from V and 6 bases from J, with 20 bases in between. CDR1 is MNHEY and CDR2 is SMNVEV in the germline V gene (reference sequence). CDR3 length equals 15 residues. The CDR3 DNA is TGTGCCAGCAGTCCATTAGGGGCGGTAGGGCTCGAGCAGTACTTC. Its protein is CASSPLGAVGLEQYF.

The V gene is TRBV7-6, the J gene TRBJ2-7, with D tentatively TRBD1 (6 bases). CDR3 length: 12 amino acids. CDR1 SGHVS and CDR2 FNYEAQ come from the germline V gene. Trimming removed 5 bases from V and 4 bases from J, with 9 bases in between. CDR3 sequence: CASSHRVYEQYF. The CDR3 DNA sequence: TGTGCCAGCAGCCACAGGGTTTACGAGCAGTACTTC.

The chain couples TRBV7-9 to TRBJ1-4; 10 bases agree with TRBD1. This CDR3 contains 15 residues. V lost 5 bases to trimming and J lost 8 bases; unmatched junction nucleotides: 8. CDR1 and CDR2 from the germline V gene are SEHNR and FQNEAQ (reference sequence). As DNA, the CDR3 is TGTGCCAGCAGCACCTACGGGACAGGGGACGAAAAACTGTTTTTT. Protein: CASSTYGTGDEKLFF.

V gene TRBV6-5 combines with J gene TRBJ2-5, with D possibly being TRBD2 (6 bases). The CDR3 has 13 amino acids. CDR1 and CDR2 (germline): MNHEY, SVGAGI. V lost 5 bases to trimming and J lost 3 bases, with 10 bases between them. CDR3 nucleotides: TGTGCCAGCAGTCAACGGGAGAAAGAGACCCAGTACTTC. Its protein product is CASSQREKETQYF.

The chain joins TRBV30 to TRBJ2-7; the match to TRBD1 covers 9 bases. J gave up 1 base and V 8 bases, and 0 bases lay outside the gene matches. Germline CDR1 and CDR2: GTSNPN and SVGIG (reference sequence). The CDR3 loop spans 11 amino acids. The DNA of the CDR3 is TGTGCCGGGACAGGGTCCTACGAGCAGTACTTC. Amino acids: CAGTGSYEQYF.

The chain combines TRBV2 with TRBJ1-1; TRBD1 agrees at 8 bases. V lost 2 bases to trimming and J lost 1 base; unmatched junction nucleotides: 3. This CDR3 comprises 15 residues. Per the germline V gene, CDR1 is SNHLY and CDR2 is FYNNEI. CDR3 DNA sequence: TGTGCCAGCAGTGAACAGGGGGCCTGGAACACTGAAGCTTTCTTT. Translation: CASSEQGAWNTEAFF.

This clone came up once. This chain connects TRBV28 to TRBJ1-3; 8 bases are shared with TRBD1. The germline gives CDR1 MDHEN, CDR2 SYDVKM. This CDR3 has 16 residues. Germline trimming cut 2 bases from V and 0 bases from J; bases unmatched to any gene: 3. CDR3 amino acids: CASSLTGGNSGNTIYF. CDR3 nucleotides: TGTGCCAGCAGTTTAACAGGGGGGAACTCTGGAAACACCATATATTTT.

The chain employs TRBV30 and TRBJ1-4; TRBD1 agrees at 7 bases. The V and J ends lost 3 bases and 7 bases, in that order; junction bases with no gene match: 8. The length of the CDR3 is 14 residues. The V gene's germline CDR1 is GTSNPN and CDR2 SVGIG (reference sequence). CDR3 DNA sequence: TGTGCCTGGAGCAGACAGGGCTTCACTGAAAAACTGTTTTTT. It specifies CAWSRQGFTEKLFF.

This chain joins TRBV11-2 and TRBJ1-1; TRBD1 agrees at 8 bases. The CDR3 is 14 residues long. Looked up from germline, CDR1 is SGHAT and CDR2 is FQNNGV. V shed 6 bases and J 2 bases; nucleotides not matched to a gene: 5. The CDR3 loop reads CASSPDRVNTEAFF. CDR3 nucleotides: TGTGCCAGCAGTCCGGACAGGGTAAACACTGAAGCTTTCTTT.

The chain employs TRBV30 and TRBJ2-1, with 14 bases matching TRBD2. CDR1 and CDR2 (germline): GTSNPN, SVGIG (reference sequence). There are 17 residues in the CDR3. The V gene end was trimmed by 0 bases and the J gene end by 6 bases; junction bases not matched to a gene: 7. The CDR3 nucleotides are TGTGCCTGGAGTGTATCATTGACTAGCGGGAGGGCCAATGAGCAGTTCTTC. It specifies CAWSVSLTSGRANEQFF.

CDR3 amino acids: CASSLPVTVEGAFF. CDR3 DNA: TGTGCCAGCAGTTTACCGGTTACTGTGGAGGGAGCTTTCTTT. This chain joins TRBV28 and TRBJ1-1; no firm D call. V lost 2 bases and J 10 bases, leaving 17 bases between the germline ends. The CDR3 extends over 14 amino acids. The germline CDR1 and CDR2 sequences are MDHEN and SYDVKM.

The genes are TRBV5-1 and TRBJ2-1; TRBD1 agrees at 7 bases. Looked up from germline, CDR1 is SGHRS and CDR2 is YFSETQ. This CDR3 region has 16 residues. The junction had 13 bases not matched to a gene; V was cut back by 4 bases and J by 6 bases. CDR3 sequence reads: CASSPLLGTVGNEQFF. The CDR3 DNA reads as TGCGCCAGCAGCCCCCTCCTCGGGACAGTGGGCAATGAGCAGTTCTTC.

V and J are TRBV7-2 and TRBJ2-5, with 8 bases aligning to TRBD1. V trimming: 5 bases; J trimming: 4 bases; junction bases outside the gene matches: 9. CDR1 is SGHTA and CDR2 is FQGNSA in the germline V gene. The CDR3 totals 15 residues. CDR3 coding DNA: TGTGCCAGCAGCGTACGGCCAGGGGGCGGAGAGACCCAGTACTTC. This translates into CASSVRPGGGETQYF. Filled out from reference TRBV7-2 and TRBJ2-5, the complete variable domain reads GAGVSQSPSNKVTEKGKDVELRCDPISGHTALYWYRQSLGQGLEFLIYFQGNSAPDKSGLPSDRFSAERTGGSVSTLTIQRTQQEDSAVYLCASSVRPGGGETQYFGPGTRLLVL.